These T cell receptor beta chains were read from a single sample in a study of T-cell reconstitution after alpha-beta-depleted transplantation in children. TCRdb re-called the PCR reads with MiXCR, one entry per CDR3 protein. The data hold 190,000 or so distinct CDR3 sequences, with about 15% observed a single time. The source material was PBMCs from the stem cell graft donor, sampled from the stem cell graft. The receptors were gathered from a human donor who donated a stem cell graft to a child with acute lymphoblastic leukemia. Each CDR3 is given with its conserved first and last residue.

>TRBV20-1|TRBJ2-3
CSARASSTDTQYF
>TRBV5-5|TRBJ1-1
CASSLQGGQNTEAFF
>TRBV5-1|TRBJ1-1
CASSLVAAAEAFF
>TRBV5-1|TRBJ1-4
CASRQATNEKLFF
>TRBV7-2|TRBJ1-4
CASRVRDISNEKLFF
>TRBV5-1|TRBJ1-2
CASSFGQLPPYGYTF
>TRBV5-5|TRBJ2-3
CASSFDSRRDTQYF
>TRBV11-2|TRBJ1-5
CASSPDRDQPQHF
>TRBV12-3/TRBV12-4|TRBJ2-7
CASSPGLGLAGNYEQYF
>TRBV10-3|TRBJ2-1
CAISESRSLGGEQFF
>TRBV29-1|TRBJ1-1
CSVDGASTEAFF
>TRBV20-1|TRBJ2-7
CSVRRGDYEQYF
>TRBV5-1|TRBJ2-2
CASSLRQGNRFVNTGELFF
>TRBV29-1|TRBJ2-7
CSVYLAEPPYEQYF
>TRBV5-1|TRBJ1-6
CASSPTGGNSPLHF
>TRBV5-1|TRBJ2-2
CASSLDGTSGELFF
>TRBV7-9|TRBJ2-7
CASSPLAGGSYEQYF
>TRBV20-1|TRBJ2-5
CSARDRLGQETQYF
>TRBV5-1|TRBJ2-7
CASSLGLVAGAVYEQYF
>TRBV5-1|TRBJ2-3
CASSKGYRGLSTDTQYF
>TRBV5-6|TRBJ1-5
CASSLGRQEPQHF
>TRBV28|TRBJ2-1
CASTDDLDFNEQFF
>TRBV30|TRBJ1-1
CAWSVGVPNTEAFF
>TRBV19|TRBJ2-6
CASSILGGLILGANVLTF
>TRBV7-9|TRBJ2-7
CASSLLAGGDREQYF
>TRBV6-1|TRBJ1-6
CASSEQTNNSPLHF
>TRBV5-1|TRBJ1-3
CASSLPARAGNTIYF
>TRBV5-5|TRBJ2-7
CASSTRGQGAREYF
>TRBV4-1|TRBJ1-4
CASSHTGEKLFF
>TRBV29-1|TRBJ2-7
CSVVDDSLTYEQYF
>TRBV11-2|TRBJ1-2
CASSASGLANYGYTF
>TRBV20-1|TRBJ2-7
CSAYGQGKSYEQYF
>TRBV7-7|TRBJ2-5
CASSLGGSPQETQYF
>TRBV25-1|TRBJ1-1
CASSEWEWTALNTEAFF
>TRBV20-1|TRBJ2-4
CSAPLVAGAKNIQYF
>TRBV20-1|TRBJ2-1
CSALTSGSSYNEQFF
>TRBV5-1|TRBJ2-2
CASSLAGTSRNTGELFF
>TRBV20-1|TRBJ2-1
CSATDSFKHLNEQFF
>TRBV5-1|TRBJ2-5
CASSLNGDHQETQYF
>TRBV29-1|TRBJ2-2
CSVDFRGNTGELFF
>TRBV12-3/TRBV12-4|TRBJ2-1
CASSLGVAGDDEQFF
>TRBV7-9|TRBJ2-7
CASSLPGQGSYEQYF
>TRBV5-6|TRBJ2-7
CASSSGWDRVREQYF
>TRBV4-2|TRBJ1-1
CAMSPGRGAEAFF
>TRBV5-1|TRBJ1-5
CASSLDFDSNQPQHF
>TRBV5-6|TRBJ2-5
CASRAYGTQQETQYF
>TRBV2|TRBJ1-1
CASRKGAALNTEAFF
>TRBV5-1|TRBJ2-3
CASRKWSAPTDTQYF
>TRBV29-1|TRBJ2-7
CSAEKEVEQYF
>TRBV15|TRBJ2-5
CATSRGGADGPGRETQYF
>TRBV5-1|TRBJ2-1
CASSPTVDNEQFF
>TRBV12-3/TRBV12-4|TRBJ2-1
CASSPARAVYNEQFF
>TRBV7-9|TRBJ2-3
CASSTSGRPTDTQYF
>TRBV20-1|TRBJ1-1
CSANDRLNTEAFF
>TRBV12-3/TRBV12-4|TRBJ1-1
CASSLAGTEGEAFF